This record concerns one T cell receptor (beta chain) sequence. This clone was recorded only once. Its target antigen remains unknown. There are no base qualities to consult, and no much larger clone falls within one base. This entry is derived from a study of Ad26.COV2.S vaccination and SARS-CoV-2 variants (dated by TCRdb to the early 2020s). Regarding the study in general: Donors in the vaccine arm were drawn from COV1001, a phase I-IIa trial of Ad26.COV2.S in healthy adults that was multicentre, randomized, double-blind and placebo-controlled. Ad26.COV2.S was given intramuscularly at 5x10^10 or 1x10^11 viral particles, as a single shot or as two shots 56 days apart. Investigators did not know the trial group allocation while performing experiments and assessing outcomes. TCRbeta repertoire sequencing was used to assess the specificity and breadth of SARS-CoV-2-reactive T cell receptors after Ad26.COV2.S vaccination. Trial participants were randomized into five groups of five: low-dose or high-dose Ad26.COV2.S given once or twice, or placebo on both occasions. A total of about 30 samples were included in the TCR-sequenced set, comprising 19 Ad26.COV2.S vaccine recipients, 5 placebo recipients and 8 SARS-CoV-2 convalescent individuals. Study-wide findings and limitations: The authors noted that the TCR breadth and depth analyses may have underestimated total T cell responses. Comparable non-spike TCR breadth was observed between vaccine and placebo recipients, consistent with only spike being contained in the vaccine. The study lacked the statistical power to compare responses across vaccine doses or regimens. Compared with placebo recipients, Ad26.COV2.S recipients showed higher spike-specific TCR breadth (P = 0.0014). Substantial breadth of spike-specific CD8+ and CD4+ T cell responses was reported after vaccination.

The CDR3 has 15 amino acids, counting the end cysteine and valine. The entry retains the CDR3 DNA only, 45 bases that are in frame from base 1. CDR1 and CDR2, looked up from the germline V gene, are SGHNT and YENEEA. For this chain, trimming is 4 bases at the V end and 2 bases at the J end, and the number of junction bases without a gene match is 6. Sample treatment or condition, as interpreted from the label and publication: around 19 received Ad26.COV2.S at low or high dose, single or two shots; 5 received placebo; per-sample allocation not given. Repertoires of vaccine and placebo recipients were sequenced from samples taken on day 63 after the first injection. Cohort 1b enrolled roughly 25 adults aged 18-55 years at a single site in Boston, USA, between 29 July and 7 August 2020. Ad26.COV2.S was a replication-incompetent adenovirus type 26 vector that expressed a prefusion-stabilized SARS-CoV-2 spike protein derived from the original Wuhan strain.

The immunoSEQ Assay was the method used to sequence TCRbeta CDR3 regions. After extraction, genomic DNA underwent amplification by bias-controlled multiplex PCR, followed by high-throughput sequencing. The authors' pipeline ran thus. To quantify the absolute abundance of every unique TCRbeta CDR3 region, sequences were collapsed and filtered. T cell fraction was estimated by normalization of TCRbeta template counts to usable DNA, with usable DNA being measured through amplification of reference genes present in all nucleated cells. Repertoire TCRs were annotated as SARS-CoV-2-specific by exact matching of V gene, CDR3 amino acid sequence and J gene to a known reactive TCR set. MIRA supplied the reference SARS-CoV-2 TCR set, which was filtered for enrichment in COVID-19-positive ImmuneCODE repertoires so that public or cross-reactive TCRs were removed. Drawing on the MIRA antigens, annotated TCRs were analysed further at the level of specific ORF or position within ORF. Breadth was defined as annotated unique rearrangements over total unique productive rearrangements; depth was the summed frequency of those rearrangements. Group comparisons of TCR breadth used two-sided Wilcoxon rank-sum tests. The source is immuneACCESS, and TCRdb retained only in-frame sequences with V and J called. Part of the clones is not carried over; for the studies checked, unresolved V genes explain less than half of this, and the remainder is unexplained. Clonal size and the V and J genes are those of that table, whereas D and trimming came from the DNA. The sample profile shows over 400,000 clones; approximately 89% of them were found once. About 2.4% of the sample is in the top ten clones.

The chain is assembled from TRBV11-3 and TRBJ2-7; 9 nucleotides in the junction match TRBD2. The sequences come from peripheral blood, collected in a trial of Ad26.COV2.S vaccine versus placebo. This TCR came from a person aged 18-65 years who received the Ad26.COV2.S COVID-19 vaccine or a placebo. The DNA sequence follows: TGTGCCAGCAGCTCCCGGGGCGGGAGGGCCTACGAGCAGTACGTC. Translated, this gives CASSSRGGRAYEQYV.